This TCR beta chain stems from a study of human T cells and chemical hapten exposure. Time point in this sample: patch test 3, about 24 weeks after DPC sensitization. Treatment defined: therapeutic diphenylcyclopropenone sensitization with weekly scalp DPC. Unfractionated whole blood served as the source for total RNA extraction. This clonotype was seen repeatedly, ten times or more. The CDR3 length is 14 residues. V trimming: 5 bases; J trimming: 1 base; junction bases outside the gene matches: 4. TCRdb called the RACE reads again in MiXCR, with one record for every CDR3 protein. The table shows 60,000 to 65,000 distinct CDR3 sequences, with approximately 10% occurring only once.

This rearrangement joins TRBV12-3 or TRBV12-4 to TRBJ1-1; 7 bases align to TRBD1. The sequence derives from a woman aged 25 to 45 with alopecia areata. Some clones in this sample may be carry-over from other donors' samples. Sequenced material: whole blood, taken in connection with sensitization to the hapten diphenylcyclopropenone (DPC). The CDR3 here is CASSEGAQNTEAFF. CDR3 DNA sequence: TGTGCCAGCAGTGAGGGGGCGCAGAACACTGAAGCTTTCTTT.